The entry below gives a single T cell receptor (beta chain) sequence along with its context. These data originate in a study of Ad26.COV2.S vaccination and SARS-CoV-2 variants. In germline, CDR1 is SGHTA, CDR2 FQGNSA. The CDR3 has 13 residues. V lost 2 bases and J lost 6, with 8 bases in between. Noted treatment: over 15 received Ad26.COV2.S at low or high dose, single or two shots; about 5 received placebo; per-sample allocation not given. The samples were gathered on day 63 after the first injection of vaccine or placebo. Whoever gave the sample was an adult aged 18-55 years in Boston. The table came from immunoSEQ multiplex PCR; TCRdb's copy has only in-frame clones and leaves some out. Altogether around 420,000 clones are present, roughly 90% being singletons, with the ten largest covering less than 4.5%.

The gene calls are TRBV7-2 and TRBJ1-5; D remains ambiguous. This TCR was recovered from a person aged 18-65 years who received the Ad26.COV2.S COVID-19 vaccine or a placebo. Material: peripheral blood, obtained in a trial of Ad26.COV2.S vaccine versus placebo. For the CDR3, the DNA is TGTGCCAGCAGCTTAAGGGCAGGTCAGCCCCAGCATTTT. Translation gives CASSLRAGQPQHF.